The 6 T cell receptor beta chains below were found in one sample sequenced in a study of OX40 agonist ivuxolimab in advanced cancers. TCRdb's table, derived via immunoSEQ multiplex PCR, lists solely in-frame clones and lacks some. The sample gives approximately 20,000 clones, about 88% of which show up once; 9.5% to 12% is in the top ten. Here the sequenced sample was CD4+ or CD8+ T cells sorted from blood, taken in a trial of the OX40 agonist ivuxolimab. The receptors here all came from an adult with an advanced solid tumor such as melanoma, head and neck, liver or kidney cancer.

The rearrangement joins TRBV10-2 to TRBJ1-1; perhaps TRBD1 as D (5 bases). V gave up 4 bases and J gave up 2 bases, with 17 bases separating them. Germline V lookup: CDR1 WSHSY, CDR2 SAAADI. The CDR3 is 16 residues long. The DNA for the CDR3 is TGCGCCAGCAGTGTGGGCAGGGCTGGTTCCAACACTGAAGCTTTCTTT. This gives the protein CASSVGRAGSNTEAFF.

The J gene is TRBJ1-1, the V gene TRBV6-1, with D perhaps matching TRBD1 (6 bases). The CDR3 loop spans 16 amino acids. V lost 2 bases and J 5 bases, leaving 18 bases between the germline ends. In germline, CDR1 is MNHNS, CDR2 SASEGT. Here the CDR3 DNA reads TGTGCCAGCAGTGAAAGGCGGGGGGCAAGGGATACTGAAGCTTTCTTT. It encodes CASSERRGARDTEAFF.

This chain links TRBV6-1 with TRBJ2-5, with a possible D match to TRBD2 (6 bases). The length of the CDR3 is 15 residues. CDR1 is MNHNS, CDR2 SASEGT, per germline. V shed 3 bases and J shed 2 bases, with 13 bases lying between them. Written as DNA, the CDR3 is TGTGCCAGCAGTGACCTTCGGGGGAGTCAAGAGACCCAGTACTTC. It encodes CASSDLRGSQETQYF.

CDR3 residues: CASRRTSREYNEQFF. The CDR3 DNA reads TGTGCCAGCAGGAGGACTAGTCGGGAGTACAATGAGCAGTTCTTC. The chain employs TRBV7-9 and TRBJ2-1, with 7 positions matching TRBD2. Germline CDR1 SEHNR, CDR2 FQNEAQ (reference sequence). The V segment lost 6 bases and the J segment 4 bases; nucleotides outside the gene matches: 9. CDR3 size: 15 residues.

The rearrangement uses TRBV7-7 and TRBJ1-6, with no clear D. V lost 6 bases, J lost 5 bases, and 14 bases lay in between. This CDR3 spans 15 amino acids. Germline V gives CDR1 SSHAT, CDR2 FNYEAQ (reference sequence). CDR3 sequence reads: CASRIGSSDNSPLHF. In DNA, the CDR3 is TGTGCCAGCAGGATAGGGTCCAGCGATAATTCACCCCTCCACTTT.

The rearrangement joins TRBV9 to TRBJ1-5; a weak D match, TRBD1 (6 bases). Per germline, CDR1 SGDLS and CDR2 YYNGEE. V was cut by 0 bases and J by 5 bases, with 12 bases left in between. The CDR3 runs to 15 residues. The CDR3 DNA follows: TGTGCCAGCAGCGTAGGGCAGGGGAGGGATCAGCCCCAGCATTTT. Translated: CASSVGQGRDQPQHF.